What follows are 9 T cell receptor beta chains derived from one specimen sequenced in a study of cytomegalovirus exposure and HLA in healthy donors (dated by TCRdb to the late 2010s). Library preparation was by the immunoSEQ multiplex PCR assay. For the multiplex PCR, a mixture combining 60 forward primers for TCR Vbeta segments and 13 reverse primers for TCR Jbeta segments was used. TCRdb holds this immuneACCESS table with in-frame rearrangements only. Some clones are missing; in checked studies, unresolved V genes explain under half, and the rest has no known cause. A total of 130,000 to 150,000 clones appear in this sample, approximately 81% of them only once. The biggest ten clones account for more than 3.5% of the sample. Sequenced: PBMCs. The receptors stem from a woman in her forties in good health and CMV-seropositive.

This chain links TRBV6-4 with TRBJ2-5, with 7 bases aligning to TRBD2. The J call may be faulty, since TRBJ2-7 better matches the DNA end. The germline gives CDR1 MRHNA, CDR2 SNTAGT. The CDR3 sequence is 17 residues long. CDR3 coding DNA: TGTGCCAGCAGTGACTCTTTGCGGGAGTACAAGTCCTACGAGCAGTACTTC. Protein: CASSDSLREYKSYEQYF.

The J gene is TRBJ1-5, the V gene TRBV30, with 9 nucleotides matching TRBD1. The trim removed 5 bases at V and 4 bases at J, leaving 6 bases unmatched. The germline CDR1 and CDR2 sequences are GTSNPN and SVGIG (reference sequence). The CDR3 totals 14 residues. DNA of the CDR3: TGTGCCTGGGAATCCGGGACAGGGAATCAGCCCCAGCATTTT. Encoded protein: CAWESGTGNQPQHF.

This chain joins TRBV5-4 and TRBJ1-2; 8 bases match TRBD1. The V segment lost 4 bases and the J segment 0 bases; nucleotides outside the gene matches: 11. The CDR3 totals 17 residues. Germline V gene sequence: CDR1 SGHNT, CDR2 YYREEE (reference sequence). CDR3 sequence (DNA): TGTGCCAGCAGCAGTGCTCGGGACAGGACCACTAACTATGGCTACACCTTC. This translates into CASSSARDRTTNYGYTF.

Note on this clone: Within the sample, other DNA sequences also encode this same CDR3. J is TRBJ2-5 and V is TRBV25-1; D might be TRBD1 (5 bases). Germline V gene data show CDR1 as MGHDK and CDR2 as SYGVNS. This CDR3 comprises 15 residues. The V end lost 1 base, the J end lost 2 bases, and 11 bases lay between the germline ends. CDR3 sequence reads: CASSESRGQQETQYF. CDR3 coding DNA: TGTGCCAGCAGTGAATCTAGGGGTCAGCAAGAGACCCAGTACTTC.

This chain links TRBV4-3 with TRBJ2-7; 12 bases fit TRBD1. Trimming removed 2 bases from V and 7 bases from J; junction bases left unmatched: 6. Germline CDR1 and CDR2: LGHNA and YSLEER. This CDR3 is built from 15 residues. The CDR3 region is CASSQTGQGAREQYF. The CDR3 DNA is TGCGCCAGCAGCCAAACGGGACAGGGGGCGCGGGAGCAGTACTTC.

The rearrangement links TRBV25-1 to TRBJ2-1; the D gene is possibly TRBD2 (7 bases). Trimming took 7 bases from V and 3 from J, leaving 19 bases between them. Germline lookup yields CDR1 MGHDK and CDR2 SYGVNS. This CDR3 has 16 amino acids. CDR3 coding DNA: TGTGCCAGCATGGGGGGGGGCGGGGGCTACTACAATGAGCAGTTCTTC. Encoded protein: CASMGGGGGYYNEQFF.

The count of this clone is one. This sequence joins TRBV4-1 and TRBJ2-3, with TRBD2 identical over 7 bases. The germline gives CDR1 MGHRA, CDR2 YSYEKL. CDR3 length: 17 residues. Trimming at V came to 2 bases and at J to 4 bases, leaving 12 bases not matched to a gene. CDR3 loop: CASSQQAGLVLADTQYF. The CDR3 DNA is TGCGCCAGCAGCCAACAAGCTGGACTAGTTCTCGCAGATACGCAGTATTTT.

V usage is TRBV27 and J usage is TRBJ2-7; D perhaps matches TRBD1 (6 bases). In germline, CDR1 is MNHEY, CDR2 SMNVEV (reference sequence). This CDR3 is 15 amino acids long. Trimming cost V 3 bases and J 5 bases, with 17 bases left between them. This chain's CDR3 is CASSLTGQGNHEQYF. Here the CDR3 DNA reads TGTGCCAGCAGTTTGACGGGGCAGGGGAACCACGAGCAGTACTTC.

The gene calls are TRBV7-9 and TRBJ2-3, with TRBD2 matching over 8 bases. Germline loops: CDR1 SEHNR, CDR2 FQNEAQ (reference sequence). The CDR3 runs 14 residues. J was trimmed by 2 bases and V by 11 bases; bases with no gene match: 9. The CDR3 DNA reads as TGTGCCCCTCTGAGGCGGGAGGACACAGATACGCAGTATTTT. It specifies CAPLRREDTDTQYF.